The rows below give T cell receptor beta chains drawn from one sample of a study of cytomegalovirus exposure and HLA in healthy donors. The protocol was immunoSEQ multiplex PCR, while the TCRdb copy is restricted to in-frame clones and leaves out a portion. This sample carries about 170,000 clones, over 80% of them seen once, and the ten largest clones take about 4.3%. The sequencing sample was made of PBMCs. The receptor set was obtained from a woman in her 50s in good health and CMV-seropositive. Both conserved end residues are part of each CDR3. D genes are given only for firm matches. Clone size is not always given. Where it is, it says once, few, many or a class for expanded clones.

J gene,V gene,clone size,D gene,CDR3 DNA,CDR3 protein
TRBJ2-2,TRBV4-2,NA,TRBD2,TGTGCCAGCAGCAACCGACTAGCGGGAGAGTACGGGGAGCTGTTTTTT,CASSNRLAGEYGELFF
TRBJ2-3,TRBV25-1,NA,TRBD1,TGTGCCAGCAGTGGATGGACAGGGGTGGATACGCAGTATTTT,CASSGWTGVDTQYF
TRBJ2-3,TRBV25-1,once,TRBD2,TGTGCCAGCAGTGACTCCGGCGGCGGGGGAACAGATACGCAGTATTTT,CASSDSGGGGTDTQYF
TRBJ1-5,TRBV18,NA,TRBD1,TGTGCCAGCTCACGCCGGGACAGGGAGCGTCAGCCCCAGCATTTT,CASSRRDRERQPQHF
TRBJ2-3,TRBV6-6,NA,TRBD2,TGTGCCAGCAGGCTAGCGGGGGGGAGCACAGATACGCAGTATTTT,CASRLAGGSTDTQYF
TRBJ1-2,TRBV2,NA,TRBD1,TGTGCCAGCAGTTCAGACAGGGGGCAGTCCTATGGCTACACCTTC,CASSSDRGQSYGYTF
TRBJ2-7,TRBV28,NA,TRBD1,TGTGCCAGCATCGGGACAGACTCCTACGAGCAGTACTTC,CASIGTDSYEQYF
TRBJ1-2,TRBV7-8,NA,NA,TGTGCCAGCAGCTTAAGCACAGCTAACTATGGCTACACCTTC,CASSLSTANYGYTF
TRBJ2-5,TRBV9,NA,NA,TGTGCCAGCACCCTGGGCGGGGACCTACAAGAGACCCAGTACTTC,CASTLGGDLQETQYF
TRBJ1-3,TRBV10-3,NA,TRBD1,TGTGCCATCTCCGGGACAGGGGGCTCTGGAAACACCATATATTTT,CAISGTGGSGNTIYF
TRBJ2-1,TRBV5-1,once,NA,TGCGCCAGCAGCATCTCCGGACAGAACCCCAATGAGCAGTTCTTC,CASSISGQNPNEQFF
TRBJ1-6,TRBV23-1,NA,NA,TGCGCCAGCAGTCAATCTACCCAGGGGTCTGATAATTCACCCCTCCACTTT,CASSQSTQGSDNSPLHF
TRBJ2-5,TRBV19,few,NA,TGTGCCAGTAAAAACCGGGTCCAAGAGACCCAGTACTTC,CASKNRVQETQYF
TRBJ2-6,TRBV7-2,NA,NA,TGTGCCAGCAGCTTAGGTCGGTCTGGGGCCAACGTCCTGACTTTC,CASSLGRSGANVLTF
TRBJ2-7,TRBV27,NA,TRBD2,TGTGCCAGCAGTCCGGGACTAGCGGGAGCCGAGCAGTACTTC,CASSPGLAGAEQYF
TRBJ2-2,TRBV29-1,NA,NA,TGCAGCGTTGGAAGTGGAGGAGCGGGCGGGGAGCTGTTTTTT,CSVGSGGAGGELFF